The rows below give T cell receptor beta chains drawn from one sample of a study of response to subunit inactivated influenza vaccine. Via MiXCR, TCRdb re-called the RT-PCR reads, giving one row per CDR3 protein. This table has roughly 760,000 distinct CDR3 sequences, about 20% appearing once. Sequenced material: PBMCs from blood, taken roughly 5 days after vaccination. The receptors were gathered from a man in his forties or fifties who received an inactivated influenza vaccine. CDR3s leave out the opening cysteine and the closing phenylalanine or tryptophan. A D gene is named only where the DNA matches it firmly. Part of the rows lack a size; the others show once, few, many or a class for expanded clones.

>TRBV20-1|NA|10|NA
SARGADGGYT
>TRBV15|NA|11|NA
ATRRDRYYEQY
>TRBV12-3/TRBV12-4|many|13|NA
ASSPRGARTDTQY
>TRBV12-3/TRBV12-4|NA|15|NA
ASSFRGPGVGNQPQH
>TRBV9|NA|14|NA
ASSVSMDLMNTEAF
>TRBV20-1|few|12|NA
SASPRGSSYEQY
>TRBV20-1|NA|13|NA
SARDRGGAAPGYT
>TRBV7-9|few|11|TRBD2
ASIDSGRSEQY
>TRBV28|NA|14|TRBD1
ASSLLGQGPYNEQF
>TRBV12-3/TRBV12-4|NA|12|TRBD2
ASSPGGTHYEQY
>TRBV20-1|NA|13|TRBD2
SASIRAGDTYEQY
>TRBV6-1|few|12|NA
ASRTRTEHEKLF
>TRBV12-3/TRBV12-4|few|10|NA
ASSFWSNIQY
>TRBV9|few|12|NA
ASSPGTNTDTQY